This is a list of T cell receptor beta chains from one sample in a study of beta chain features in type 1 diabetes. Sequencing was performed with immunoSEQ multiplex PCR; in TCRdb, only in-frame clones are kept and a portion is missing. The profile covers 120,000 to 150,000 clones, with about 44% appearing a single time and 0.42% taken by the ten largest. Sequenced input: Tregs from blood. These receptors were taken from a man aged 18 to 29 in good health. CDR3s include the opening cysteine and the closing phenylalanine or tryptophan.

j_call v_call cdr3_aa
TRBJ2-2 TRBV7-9 CASSIHQTGELFF
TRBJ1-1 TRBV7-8 CASSFGREKNTEAFF
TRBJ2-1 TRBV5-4 CASSWTGALINEQFF
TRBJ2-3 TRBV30 CAWSVEPLSQYF
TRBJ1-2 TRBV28 CASSLMGGGGGYTF
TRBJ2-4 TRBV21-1 CASSKAQNIQYF
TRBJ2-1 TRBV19 CASSITARGGEQFF
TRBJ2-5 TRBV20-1 CSARPGETQYF
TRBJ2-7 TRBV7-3 CASSFHRDGEQYF
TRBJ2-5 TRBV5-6 CASSLVTGTGETQYF
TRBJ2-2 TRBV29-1 CSAKGERNTGELFF
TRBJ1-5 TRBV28 CASSFVGLSNQPQHF
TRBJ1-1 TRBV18 CASSPGQAGPTEAFF
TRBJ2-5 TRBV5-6 CASSLAQGARITSETQYF
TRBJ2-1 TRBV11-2 CASSLTSGGYNEQFF
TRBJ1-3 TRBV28 CASTLLGGNTIYF
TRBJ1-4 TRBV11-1 CASSDREATNEKLFF
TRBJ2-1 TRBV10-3 CAILAEPSYNEQFF
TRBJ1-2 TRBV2 CARPPNPGFDGYTF
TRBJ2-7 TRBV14 CASSPPGQGFYEQYF
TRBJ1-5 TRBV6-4 CASSTGINQPQHF
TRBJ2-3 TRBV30 CAWSVRAGWTDTQYF
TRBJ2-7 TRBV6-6 CASSRDRVSSAQYF
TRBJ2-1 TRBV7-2 CASSPTPWTENEQFF
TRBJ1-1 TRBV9 CASSGGVENTEAFF
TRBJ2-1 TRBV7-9 CASRDRGSHEQFF
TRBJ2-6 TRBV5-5 CASSFRQLFSGANVLTF
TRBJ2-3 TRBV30 CASSDGAFTDTQYF